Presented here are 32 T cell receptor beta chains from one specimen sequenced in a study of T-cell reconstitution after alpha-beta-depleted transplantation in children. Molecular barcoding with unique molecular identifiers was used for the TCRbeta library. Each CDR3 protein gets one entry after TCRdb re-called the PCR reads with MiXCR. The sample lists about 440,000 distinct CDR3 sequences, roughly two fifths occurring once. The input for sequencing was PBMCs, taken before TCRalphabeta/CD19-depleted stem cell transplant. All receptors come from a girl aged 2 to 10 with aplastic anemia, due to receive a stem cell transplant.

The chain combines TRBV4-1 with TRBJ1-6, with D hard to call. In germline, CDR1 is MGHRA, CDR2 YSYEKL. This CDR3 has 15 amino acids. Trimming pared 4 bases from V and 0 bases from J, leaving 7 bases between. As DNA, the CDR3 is TGCGCCAGCAGCCTCAAGAGCTCCTATAATTCACCCCTCCACTTT. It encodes CASSLKSSYNSPLHF.

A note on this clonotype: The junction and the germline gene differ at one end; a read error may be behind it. In DNA form, the CDR3 reads TGTGCCAGCAGTCCCCTAGCGGGAGCCGAAAACATTCAGTACTTC. Translated: CASSPLAGAENIQYF. The chain recombines TRBV28 with TRBJ2-4, with 10 bases that match TRBD2. Germline V gene lookup returns CDR1 MDHEN and CDR2 SYDVKM. The CDR3 consists of 15 residues.

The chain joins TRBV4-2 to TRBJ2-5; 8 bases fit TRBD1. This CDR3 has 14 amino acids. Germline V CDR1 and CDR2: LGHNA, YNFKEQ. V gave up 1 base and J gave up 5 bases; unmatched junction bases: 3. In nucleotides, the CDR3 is TGTGCCAGCAGCCAAGCAGGGGGCGCGGAGACCCAGTACTTC. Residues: CASSQAGGAETQYF.

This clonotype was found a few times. The CDR3 region has the DNA TGCGCCAGCAGCTTGAGAGGCGGGGAATCCTACGAGCAGTACTTC. It yields the protein CASSLRGGESYEQYF. The V gene is TRBV5-1, the J gene TRBJ2-7, with D possibly being TRBD2 (6 bases). This CDR3 is 15 amino acids long. Germline lookup yields CDR1 SGHRS and CDR2 YFSETQ. V lost 1 base, J lost 1 base, and 12 bases lay in between.

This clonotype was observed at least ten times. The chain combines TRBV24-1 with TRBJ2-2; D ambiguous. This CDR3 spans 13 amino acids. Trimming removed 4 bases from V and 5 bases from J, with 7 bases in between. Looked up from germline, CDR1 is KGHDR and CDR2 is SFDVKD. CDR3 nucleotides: TGTGCCACCAGTGAGTCCGCTACCGGGGAGCTGTTTTTT. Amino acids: CATSESATGELFF.

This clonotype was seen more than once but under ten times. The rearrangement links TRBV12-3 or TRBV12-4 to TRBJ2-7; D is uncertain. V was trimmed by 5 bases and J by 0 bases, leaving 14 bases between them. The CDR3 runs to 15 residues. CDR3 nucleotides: TGTGCCAGCAGTCCCCAGGTTCCTAGCTCCTACGAGCAGTACTTC. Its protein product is CASSPQVPSSYEQYF.

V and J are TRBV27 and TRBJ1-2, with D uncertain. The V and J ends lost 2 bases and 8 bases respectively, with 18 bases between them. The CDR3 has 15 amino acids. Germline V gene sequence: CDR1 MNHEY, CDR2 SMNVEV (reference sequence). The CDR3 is CASSLGPLSGLGYTF. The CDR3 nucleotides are TGTGCCAGCAGTTTAGGCCCGCTGTCTGGACTCGGCTACACCTTC.

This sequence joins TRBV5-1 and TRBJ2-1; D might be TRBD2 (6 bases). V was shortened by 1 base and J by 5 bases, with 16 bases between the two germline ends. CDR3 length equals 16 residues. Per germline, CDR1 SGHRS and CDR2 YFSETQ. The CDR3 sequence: CASSLSSGGVNNEQFF. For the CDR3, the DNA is TGCGCCAGCAGCTTGTCCTCGGGCGGGGTCAACAATGAGCAGTTCTTC.

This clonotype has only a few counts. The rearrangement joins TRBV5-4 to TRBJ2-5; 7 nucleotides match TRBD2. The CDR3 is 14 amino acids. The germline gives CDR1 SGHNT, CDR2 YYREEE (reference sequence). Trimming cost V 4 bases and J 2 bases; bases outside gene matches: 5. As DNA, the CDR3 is TGTGCCAGCAGCACTGGGACTAATCAAGAGACCCAGTACTTC. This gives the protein CASSTGTNQETQYF.

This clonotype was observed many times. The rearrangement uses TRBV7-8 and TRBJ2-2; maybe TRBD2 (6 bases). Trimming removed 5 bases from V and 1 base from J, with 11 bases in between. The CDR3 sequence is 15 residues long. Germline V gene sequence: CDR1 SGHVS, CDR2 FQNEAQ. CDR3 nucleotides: TGTGCCAGCAGCCGAAGACTAGAGAACACCGGGGAGCTGTTTTTT. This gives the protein CASSRRLENTGELFF.

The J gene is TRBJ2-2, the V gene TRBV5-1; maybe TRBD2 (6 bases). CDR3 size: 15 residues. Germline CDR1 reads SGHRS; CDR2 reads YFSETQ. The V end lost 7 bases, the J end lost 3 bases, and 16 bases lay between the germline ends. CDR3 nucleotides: TGCGCCAGCCGGCCCGCTGGCGGGGACACCGGGGAGCTGTTTTTT. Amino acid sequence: CASRPAGGDTGELFF.

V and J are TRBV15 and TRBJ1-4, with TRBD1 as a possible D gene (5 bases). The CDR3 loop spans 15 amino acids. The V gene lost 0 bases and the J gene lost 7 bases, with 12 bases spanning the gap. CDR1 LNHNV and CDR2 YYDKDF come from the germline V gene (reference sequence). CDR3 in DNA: TGTGCCACCAGCAGAGAAGCAGGGATGACTGAAAAACTGTTTTTT. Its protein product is CATSREAGMTEKLFF.

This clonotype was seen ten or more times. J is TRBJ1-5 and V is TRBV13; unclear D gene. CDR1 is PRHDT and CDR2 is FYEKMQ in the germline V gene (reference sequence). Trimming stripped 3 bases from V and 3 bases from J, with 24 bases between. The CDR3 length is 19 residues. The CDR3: CASSFRERVRQDPNQPQHF. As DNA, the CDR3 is TGTGCCAGCAGCTTTAGGGAGCGGGTTCGGCAGGATCCCAATCAGCCCCAGCATTTT.

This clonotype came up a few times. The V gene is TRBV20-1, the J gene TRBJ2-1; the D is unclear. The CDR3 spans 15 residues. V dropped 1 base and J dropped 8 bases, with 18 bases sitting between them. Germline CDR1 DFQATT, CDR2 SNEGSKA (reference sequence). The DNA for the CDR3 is TGCAGTGCTAGAGGCTATAGTGAAGGGATCGATGAGCAGTTCTTC. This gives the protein CSARGYSEGIDEQFF.

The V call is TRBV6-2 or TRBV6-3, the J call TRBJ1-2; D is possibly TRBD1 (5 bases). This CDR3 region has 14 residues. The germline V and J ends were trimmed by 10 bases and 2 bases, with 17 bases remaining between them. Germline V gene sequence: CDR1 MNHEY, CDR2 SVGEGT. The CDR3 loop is CATRMGRANYGYTF. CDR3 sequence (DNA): TGTGCCACCAGGATGGGCAGGGCGAACTATGGCTACACCTTC.

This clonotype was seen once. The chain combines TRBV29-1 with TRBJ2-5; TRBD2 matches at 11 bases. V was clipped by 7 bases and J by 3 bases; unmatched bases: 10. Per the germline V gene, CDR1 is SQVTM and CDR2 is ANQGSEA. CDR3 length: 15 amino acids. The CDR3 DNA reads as TGCAGCGCCAAGGTCATGGGACTAGCGGAAGAGACCCAGTACTTC. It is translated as CSAKVMGLAEETQYF.

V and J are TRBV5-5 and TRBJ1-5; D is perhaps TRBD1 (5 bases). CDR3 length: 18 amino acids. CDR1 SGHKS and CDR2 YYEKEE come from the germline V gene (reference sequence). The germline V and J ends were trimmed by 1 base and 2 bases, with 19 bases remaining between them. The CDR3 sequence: CASSLWGGSGVGNQPQHF. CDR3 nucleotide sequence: TGTGCCAGCAGCTTGTGGGGGGGTTCGGGAGTTGGCAATCAGCCCCAGCATTTT. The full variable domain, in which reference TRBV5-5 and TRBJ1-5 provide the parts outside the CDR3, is DAGVTQSPTHLIKTRGQQVTLRCSPISGHKSVSWYQQVLGQGPQFIFQYYEKEERGRGNFPDRFSARQFPNYSSELNVNALLLGDSALYLCASSLWGGSGVGNQPQHFGDGTRLSIL.

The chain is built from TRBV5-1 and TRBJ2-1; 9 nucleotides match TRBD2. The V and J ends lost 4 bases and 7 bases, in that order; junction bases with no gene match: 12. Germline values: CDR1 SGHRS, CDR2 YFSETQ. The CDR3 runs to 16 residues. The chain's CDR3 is CASSPVGSGGPNEQFF. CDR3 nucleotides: TGCGCCAGCAGCCCGGTGGGTAGCGGGGGACCAAATGAGCAGTTCTTC.

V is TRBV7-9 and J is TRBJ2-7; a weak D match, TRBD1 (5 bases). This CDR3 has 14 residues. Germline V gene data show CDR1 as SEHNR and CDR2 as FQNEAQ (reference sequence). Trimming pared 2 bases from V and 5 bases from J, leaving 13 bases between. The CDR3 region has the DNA TGTGCCAGCAGCTTATTGGGCAGGGTCCACGAGCAGTACTTC. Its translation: CASSLLGRVHEQYF.

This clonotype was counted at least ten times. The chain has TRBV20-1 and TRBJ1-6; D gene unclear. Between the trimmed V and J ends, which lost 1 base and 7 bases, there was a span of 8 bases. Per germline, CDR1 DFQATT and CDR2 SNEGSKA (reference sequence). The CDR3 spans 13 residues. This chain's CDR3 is CSARAPTNSPLHF. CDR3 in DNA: TGCAGTGCTAGAGCCCCGACAAATTCACCCCTCCACTTT.

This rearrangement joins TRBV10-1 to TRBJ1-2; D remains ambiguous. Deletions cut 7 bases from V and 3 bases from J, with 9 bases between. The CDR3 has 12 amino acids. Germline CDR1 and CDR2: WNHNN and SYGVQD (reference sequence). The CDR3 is CASIRGDYGYTF. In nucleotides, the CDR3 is TGCGCCAGCATCCGTGGGGACTATGGCTACACCTTC.

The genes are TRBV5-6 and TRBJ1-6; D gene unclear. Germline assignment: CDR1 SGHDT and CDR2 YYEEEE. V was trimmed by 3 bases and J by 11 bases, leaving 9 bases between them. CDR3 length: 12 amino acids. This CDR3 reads CASSSPGTPLHF. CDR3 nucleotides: TGTGCCAGCAGCTCCCCCGGGACACCCCTCCACTTT.

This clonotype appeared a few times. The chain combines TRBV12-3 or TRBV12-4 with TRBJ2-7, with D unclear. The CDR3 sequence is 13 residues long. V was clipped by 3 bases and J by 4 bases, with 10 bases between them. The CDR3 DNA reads TGTGCCAGCAGTTTGAACCCGTCGTACGAGCAGTACTTC. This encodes CASSLNPSYEQYF.

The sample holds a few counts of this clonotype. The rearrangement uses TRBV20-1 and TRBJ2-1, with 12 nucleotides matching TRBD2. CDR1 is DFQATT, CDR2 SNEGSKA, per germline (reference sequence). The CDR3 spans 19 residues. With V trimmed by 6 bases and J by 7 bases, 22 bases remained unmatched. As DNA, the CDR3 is TGCAGTGCCCCGGGTCCCGATTCTAGCGGGAGGGAAGTAGGGAATGAGCAGTTCTTC. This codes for CSAPGPDSSGREVGNEQFF.

The CDR3: CAWSLKGSQPQHF. For the CDR3, the DNA is TGTGCCTGGAGTTTAAAAGGGAGTCAGCCCCAGCATTTT. The rearrangement uses TRBV30 and TRBJ1-5; no clear D. With 2 bases removed from V and 6 bases from J, the gap between germline ends came to 11 bases. The germline gives CDR1 GTSNPN, CDR2 SVGIG (reference sequence). The CDR3 loop spans 13 amino acids.

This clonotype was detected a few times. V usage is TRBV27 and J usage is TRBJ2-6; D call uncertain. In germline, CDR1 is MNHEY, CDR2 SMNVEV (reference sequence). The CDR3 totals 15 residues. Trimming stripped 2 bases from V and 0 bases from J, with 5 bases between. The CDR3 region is CASSLHSSGANVLTF. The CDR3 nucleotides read TGTGCCAGCAGTTTACACAGCTCTGGGGCCAACGTCCTGACTTTC.

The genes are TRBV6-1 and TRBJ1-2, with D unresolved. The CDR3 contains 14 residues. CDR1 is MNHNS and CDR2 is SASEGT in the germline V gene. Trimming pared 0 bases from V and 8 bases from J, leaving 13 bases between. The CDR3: CASSEAGQSRGYTF. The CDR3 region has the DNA TGTGCCAGCAGTGAAGCTGGGCAGAGTAGAGGCTACACCTTC.

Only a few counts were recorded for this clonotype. The CDR3 reads CASSSTFKVFEQYF. The CDR3 DNA is TGTGCCAGCTCGTCCACCTTTAAGGTGTTCGAGCAGTACTTC. The genes are TRBV18 and TRBJ2-7, with D hard to call. The germline gives CDR1 KGHSH, CDR2 LQKENI. The ends were cut back, 6 bases at V and 6 bases at J, with 18 bases in the middle. This CDR3 contains 14 residues.

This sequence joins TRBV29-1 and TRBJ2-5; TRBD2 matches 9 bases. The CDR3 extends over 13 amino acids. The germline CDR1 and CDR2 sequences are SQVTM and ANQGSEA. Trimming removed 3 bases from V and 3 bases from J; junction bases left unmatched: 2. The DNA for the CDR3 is TGCAGCGTTGACCCTAGCGGGAAAGAGACCCAGTACTTC. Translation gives CSVDPSGKETQYF.

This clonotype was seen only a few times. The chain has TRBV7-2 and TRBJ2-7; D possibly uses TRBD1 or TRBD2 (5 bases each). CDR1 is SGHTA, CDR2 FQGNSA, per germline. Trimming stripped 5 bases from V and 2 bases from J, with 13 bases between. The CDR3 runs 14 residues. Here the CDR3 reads CASSDSRGTYEQYF. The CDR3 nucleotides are TGTGCCAGCAGCGACAGCCGGGGAACCTACGAGCAGTACTTC.

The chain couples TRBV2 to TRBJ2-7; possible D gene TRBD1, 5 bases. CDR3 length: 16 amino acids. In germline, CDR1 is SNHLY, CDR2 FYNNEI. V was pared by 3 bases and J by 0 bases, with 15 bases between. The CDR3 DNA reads TGTGCCAGCAGTGAGTTACAGGTGGCAAGCTCCTACGAGCAGTACTTC. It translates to CASSELQVASSYEQYF.

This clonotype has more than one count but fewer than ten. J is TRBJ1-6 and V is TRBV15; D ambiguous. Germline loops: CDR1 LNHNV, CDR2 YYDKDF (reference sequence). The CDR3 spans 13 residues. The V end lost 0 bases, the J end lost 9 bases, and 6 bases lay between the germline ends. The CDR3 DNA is TGTGCCACCAGCAGAGAACGGGTTTCACCCCTCCACTTT. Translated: CATSRERVSPLHF.